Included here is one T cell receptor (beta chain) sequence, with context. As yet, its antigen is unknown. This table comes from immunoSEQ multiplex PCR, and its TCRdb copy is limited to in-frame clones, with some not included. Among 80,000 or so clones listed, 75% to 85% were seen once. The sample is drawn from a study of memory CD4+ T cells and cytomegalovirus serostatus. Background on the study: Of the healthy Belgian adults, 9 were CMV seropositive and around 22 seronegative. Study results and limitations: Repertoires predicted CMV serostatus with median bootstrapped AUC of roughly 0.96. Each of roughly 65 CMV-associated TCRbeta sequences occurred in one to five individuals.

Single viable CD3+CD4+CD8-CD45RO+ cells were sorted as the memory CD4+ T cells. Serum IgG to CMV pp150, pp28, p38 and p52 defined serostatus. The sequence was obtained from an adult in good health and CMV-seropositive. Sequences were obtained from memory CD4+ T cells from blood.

CDR3 protein: CASHPGGGGPGEQYF. The DNA of the CDR3 is TGTGCCAGTCATCCCGGGGGCGGGGGGCCGGGGGAGCAGTACTTC. The genes are TRBV11-2 and TRBJ2-7; 8 positions agree with TRBD2. Germline CDR1 SGHAT, CDR2 FQNNGV. This CDR3 contains 15 residues. The V segment lost 9 bases and the J segment 7 bases; nucleotides outside the gene matches: 17.